The rows below give T cell receptor beta chains drawn from one sample of a study of T cell responses to AZD1222 COVID-19 vaccine. Sequencing was performed with immunoSEQ multiplex PCR; in TCRdb, only in-frame clones are kept and a portion is missing. Among approximately 300,000 clones listed, 90% to 95% were seen once. The material sequenced was peripheral blood, taken 28 days after the second AZD1222 dose. These receptors originate from an adult who received the AZD1222 COVID-19 vaccine. The CDR3 runs from the conserved cysteine through the conserved F or W.

V gene | CDR3 protein
TRBV27 | CASQRGGPGTLGMVTEAFF
TRBV28 | CASSLWGEYQPQHF
TRBV4-1 | CASSQERRGGEKLFF
TRBV19 | CASNSLSGGEHNEQFF
TRBV3-1/TRBV3-2 | CASSLGAGARTGELFF
TRBV12-3/TRBV12-4 | CASTPGDGYTF
TRBV4-3 | CASSQELRGEQYF
TRBV28 | CASRFRVTGELFF
TRBV12-3/TRBV12-4 | CASSLWGGGEQYF
TRBV19 | CASSPNGQPISYEQYF
TRBV28 | CASSNDRYSSYEQYF
TRBV7-8 | CASSPQSRTTEAFF
TRBV5-5 | CASSFDGGQAVSGNTIYF
TRBV12-3/TRBV12-4 | CASSPDGNQPQHF
TRBV6-4 | CASSDSQRGQGRLFF
TRBV28 | CASSLGDYGYTF
TRBV28 | CASSFSGGDEQFF
TRBV28 | CASSLSGSSYNEQFF
TRBV28 | CASSLLNTEAFF
TRBV9 | CASSSGVDTGELFF
TRBV15 | CATSRMRGNNEQFF
TRBV15 | CATSTGALNYGYTF
TRBV27 | CASRPGRGTEAFF
TRBV5-1 | CASSLDRGNTEAFF
TRBV6-5 | CASSYAGTATNEKLFF